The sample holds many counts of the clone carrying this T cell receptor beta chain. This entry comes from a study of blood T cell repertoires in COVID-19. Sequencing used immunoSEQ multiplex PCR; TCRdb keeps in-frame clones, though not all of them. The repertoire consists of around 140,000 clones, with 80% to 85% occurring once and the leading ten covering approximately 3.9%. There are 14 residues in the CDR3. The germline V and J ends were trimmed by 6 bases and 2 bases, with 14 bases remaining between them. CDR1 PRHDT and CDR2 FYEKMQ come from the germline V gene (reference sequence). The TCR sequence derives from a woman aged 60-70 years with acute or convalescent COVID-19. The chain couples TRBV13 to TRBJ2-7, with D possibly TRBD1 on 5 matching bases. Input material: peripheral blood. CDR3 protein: CASRKKGRAYEQYF. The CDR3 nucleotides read TGTGCCAGCAGGAAAAAGGGCAGGGCCTACGAGCAGTACTTC.